The rows below give T cell receptor beta chains drawn from one sample of a study of T-cell reconstitution after alpha-beta-depleted transplantation in children. TCRdb processed the PCR reads anew with MiXCR; each CDR3 protein has one entry. The table has about 830,000 distinct CDR3 sequences, roughly 15% seen once; the top ten hold roughly 5%. Sequenced here: PBMCs, mostly from graft donor cells, sampled 360 days after TCRalphabeta/CD19-depleted stem cell transplant. These receptors were taken from a male patient between 10 and 17 years old who had a stem cell transplant for acute lymphoblastic leukemia, so the T cells may come from the graft donor. Both conserved end residues are part of each CDR3. Each record gives: J gene, D gene, clone size, V gene, CDR3 DNA, CDR3 protein. D genes are given only for firm matches. For some rows the clone size is stated as once, few or many, or as a class when expanded; others skip it.

TRBJ2-7 | - | - | TRBV3-1 | TGTGCCAGCAGCCAACCCGCCCGAGACGGCGAGCAGTACTTC | CASSQPARDGEQYF
TRBJ2-1 | - | - | TRBV6-4 | TGTGCCAGCAGTTACTCGGGAGTGGGATACAATGAGCAGTTCTTC | CASSYSGVGYNEQFF
TRBJ2-7 | TRBD2 | many | TRBV5-1 | TGCGCCAGCAGCTTGGCGGGACTAGCGGGTTACGAGCAGTACTTC | CASSLAGLAGYEQYF
TRBJ1-4 | - | - | TRBV18 | TGTGCCAGCTCACCACCGCCAGGCCGCAATGAAAAACTGTTTTTT | CASSPPPGRNEKLFF
TRBJ2-7 | TRBD2 | - | TRBV5-1 | TGCGCCAGCAGCTGGACTAGCGCTTTCTACGAGCAGTACTTC | CASSWTSAFYEQYF
TRBJ1-1 | - | - | TRBV24-1 | TGTGCCACCGGGGCCATGGGTAGGAAGGGTTGCACTGAAGCTTTCTTT | CATGAMGRKGCTEAFF
TRBJ2-1 | TRBD1 | many | TRBV20-1 | TGCAGTGCGAGACAGGGGTACAATGAGCAGTTCTTC | CSARQGYNEQFF
TRBJ2-5 | TRBD2 | many | TRBV4-1 | TGCGCCAGCAGCCAAGGGGGGAGGGGGTACTTC | CASSQGGRGYF
TRBJ2-3 | - | few | TRBV10-3 | TGTGCCATCAGTGAGTCGGGTGGGCAGTATTTT | CAISESGGQYF
TRBJ2-5 | TRBD2 | many | TRBV4-1 | TGCGCCAGCAGCCACATCGGAGCGGGAGGGCGGGAGACCCAGTACTTC | CASSHIGAGGRETQYF
TRBJ1-1 | - | - | TRBV3-1 | TGTGCCAGCAGCTATATAAGGTTGGGCACTGAAGCTTTCTTT | CASSYIRLGTEAFF
TRBJ2-5 | TRBD1 | once | TRBV18 | TGTGCCAGCTCACCACCGTACAGGGGCCAAGAGACCCAGTACTTC | CASSPPYRGQETQYF
TRBJ2-5 | - | many | TRBV12-3/TRBV12-4 | TGTGCCAGCAGGAATTCGGGAGCACAAGAGACCCAGTACTTC | CASRNSGAQETQYF
TRBJ1-2 | - | few | TRBV11-2 | TGTGCCAGCAGCTCCCCGACACATGGCTACACCTTC | CASSSPTHGYTF
TRBJ2-1 | TRBD2 | - | TRBV7-2 | TGTGCCAGCAGCTTAGGTCTAGCGGGTTTCAATGAGCAGTTCTTC | CASSLGLAGFNEQFF
TRBJ2-1 | - | many | TRBV5-1 | TGCGCCAGCAGCTTGTTCGCGGGTAATGAGCAGTTCTTC | CASSLFAGNEQFF
TRBJ1-4 | TRBD1 | - | TRBV6-6 | TGTGCCAGCGGACAGGGTGATGAAAAACTGTTTTTT | CASGQGDEKLFF